A single sample gave rise to the 16 T cell receptor beta chains below, sequenced in a study of regulatory T cells in long-lasting Graves disease. The time point denotes: newly diagnosed GD, antithyroid drugs for less than 3 months. Following extraction of RNA from PBMCs, that RNA was used to make the TCR library. Library construction for TCR beta used iRepertoire HTBI primers and Arm-PCR of CDR3 regions. A single record per CDR3 protein comes from TCRdb applying MiXCR to the multiplex PCR reads. This table holds some 320,000 distinct CDR3 sequences, over 15% found once. The sequences come from peripheral blood mononuclear cells (PBMCs), collected at new diagnosis, from a patient treated with antithyroid drugs. These receptors were obtained from a female donor with Graves disease.

About this clonotype: This clone may be a read error of a much larger clone one base away. J is TRBJ2-1 and V is TRBV10-3, with unresolved D. CDR1 is ENHRY and CDR2 is SYGVKD in the germline V gene. The CDR3 spans 11 residues. V shed 10 bases and J shed 12 bases, with 16 bases lying between them. CDR3 sequence (DNA): TGTGCCAGCCCTGGGATCCCTGGGCAGTTCTTC. Translation gives CASPGIPGQFF.

This clonotype was recorded at least ten times. The chain couples TRBV20-1 to TRBJ2-2, with D tentatively TRBD2 (6 bases). V lost 3 bases, J lost 4 bases, and 12 bases lay in between. Looked up from germline, CDR1 is DFQATT and CDR2 is SNEGSKA (reference sequence). This CDR3 is built from 14 residues. CDR3 sequence: CSASDGRSTGELFF. The CDR3 DNA sequence: TGCAGTGCTAGCGACGGGAGAAGCACCGGGGAGCTGTTTTTT.

Points on this clonotype: A junction boundary mismatches the germline segment, possibly from a read error. The CDR3 region is CSARDSSHIGTGVF. The CDR3 nucleotides are TGCAGTGCTAGAGATTCTAGTCATATCGGGACAGGTGTTTTT. V gene TRBV20-1 combines with J gene TRBJ1-3, with TRBD1 matching over 8 bases. This CDR3 comprises 14 residues. From germline, CDR1 is DFQATT and CDR2 SNEGSKA (reference sequence).

This clonotype appeared a few times. The chain joins TRBV20-1 to TRBJ2-7; 8 positions match TRBD2. The germline V gene encodes CDR1 DFQATT and CDR2 SNEGSKA (reference sequence). The CDR3 has 17 amino acids. V lost 0 bases to trimming and J lost 2 bases; unmatched junction nucleotides: 12. For the CDR3, the DNA is TGCAGTGCTAGAGATACAGGGCTAGCGGGTCCTACCTACGAGCAGTACTTC. Its translation is CSARDTGLAGPTYEQYF.

The chain joins TRBV6-1 to TRBJ2-3, with D uncertain. Per germline, CDR1 MNHNS and CDR2 SASEGT. This CDR3 is built from 13 residues. V gave up 5 bases and J gave up 7 bases, with 13 bases separating them. The CDR3 is CASSTRHDNTQYF. CDR3 DNA: TGTGCCAGCAGTACAAGACACGATAATACGCAGTATTTT.

This clonotype has ten or more counts. The rearrangement links TRBV28 to TRBJ2-7; D unresolved. The CDR3 has 14 amino acids. Looked up from germline, CDR1 is MDHEN and CDR2 is SYDVKM. V gave up 2 bases and J gave up 0 bases, with 8 bases separating them. CDR3 loop: CASSLQPFSYEQYF. The CDR3 DNA sequence: TGTGCCAGCAGTTTACAACCTTTCTCCTACGAGCAGTACTTC.

This clonotype was counted at least ten times. This chain connects TRBV28 to TRBJ2-7; 9 positions agree with TRBD1. The CDR3 consists of 14 residues. V lost 5 bases to trimming and J lost 4 bases; unmatched junction nucleotides: 6. Germline-derived CDR1 and CDR2 are MDHEN and SYDVKM. Written as DNA, the CDR3 is TGTGCCAGCAGTCGCAGGGACAGGGAGTACGAGCAGTACTTC. Translated: CASSRRDREYEQYF. Drawing the rest from reference TRBV28 and TRBJ2-7, the complete variable domain is DVKVTQSSRYLVKRTGEKVFLECVQDMDHENMFWYRQDPGLGLRLIYFSYDVKMKEKGDIPEGYSVSREKKERFSLILESASTNQTSMYLCASSRRDREYEQYFGPGTRLTVT.

This clonotype was recorded many times. The chain employs TRBV11-3 and TRBJ1-1; D gene ambiguous. The V and J ends lost 4 bases and 6 bases respectively, with 15 bases between them. The germline CDR1 and CDR2 sequences are SGHNT and YENEEA. This CDR3 is built from 14 residues. CDR3 sequence reads: CASSSLGGGAEAFF. In DNA, the CDR3 is TGTGCCAGCAGCTCTTTAGGCGGTGGGGCTGAAGCTTTCTTT.

This clonotype was seen more than once but under ten times. The chain employs TRBV7-9 and TRBJ2-7; 16 bases fit TRBD2. Germline V gene data show CDR1 as SEHNR and CDR2 as FQNEAQ (reference sequence). The CDR3 runs to 16 residues. The junction had 8 bases not matched to a gene; V was cut back by 5 bases and J by 7 bases. The DNA of the CDR3 is TGTGCCAGCAGCAAGGGACTAGCGGGAGGGCCGGGGGAGCAGTACTTC. It encodes CASSKGLAGGPGEQYF.

The genes are TRBV5-6 and TRBJ1-2, with TRBD1 matching 9 bases. CDR1 is SGHDT, CDR2 YYEEEE, per germline. This CDR3 is built from 15 residues. V dropped 4 bases and J dropped 4; count of bases not matched to a gene: 8. In DNA form, the CDR3 reads TGTGCCAGCAGCATGAAGGACAGGGGCGGCTATGGCTACACCTTC. This gives the protein CASSMKDRGGYGYTF.

This clonotype has at least ten counts. The chain has TRBV12-5 and TRBJ2-5; 8 positions match TRBD2. V was pared by 0 bases and J by 5 bases, with 5 bases of the junction left unmatched. Germline CDR1 reads LGHNT; CDR2 reads FRNRAP. The CDR3 loop spans 15 amino acids. Here the CDR3 reads CASGLVHSGTETQYF. CDR3 DNA: TGTGCTAGTGGTTTGGTACATAGCGGGACGGAGACCCAGTACTTC.

This clonotype was seen ten or more times. V gene TRBV6-1 combines with J gene TRBJ2-7; TRBD2 matches at 11 bases. The CDR3 runs 14 residues. CDR1 is MNHNS, CDR2 SASEGT, per germline. V trimming: 11 bases; J trimming: 4 bases; junction bases outside the gene matches: 10. The CDR3 bases are TGTGCCGGGGGAGGGACTAGCGGTGGGTACGAGCAGTACTTC. It translates to CAGGGTSGGYEQYF.

In its sample, this clonotype was seen a few times. V and J are TRBV20-1 and TRBJ2-1, with 7 bases lining up with TRBD2. J was trimmed by 3 bases and V by 6 bases; bases with no gene match: 8. In germline, CDR1 is DFQATT, CDR2 SNEGSKA (reference sequence). This CDR3 region has 14 residues. As DNA, the CDR3 is TGCAGTGCCCGGGGGGACTACAACTACAATGAGCAGTTCTTC. Translation gives CSARGDYNYNEQFF.

The chain employs TRBV20-1 and TRBJ2-7; D may be TRBD1 (6 bases). The V and J ends lost 1 base and 12 bases respectively, with 25 bases between them. The CDR3 is 15 residues long. Per the germline V gene, CDR1 is DFQATT and CDR2 is SNEGSKA (reference sequence). The CDR3 region has the DNA TGCAGTGCTAGAGGGGCAGGGGCTACCTTCTACGAGACGTACTTC. Its translation is CSARGAGATFYETYF.

This clonotype was detected many times. In nucleotides, the CDR3 is TGTGCCAGCAGAAGGGGACTAGCCAGCAATGAGCAGTTCTTC. It yields the protein CASRRGLASNEQFF. The chain couples TRBV28 to TRBJ2-1; 9 nucleotides match TRBD2. J gave up 6 bases and V 6 bases, and 6 bases lay outside the gene matches. The CDR3 sequence is 14 residues long. Germline assignment: CDR1 MDHEN and CDR2 SYDVKM.

This clonotype has a count of ten or more. This chain uses TRBV2 with TRBJ2-2; no reliable D call. Germline assignment: CDR1 SNHLY and CDR2 FYNNEI. There are 13 residues in the CDR3. V lost 2 bases and J 6 bases, leaving 7 bases between the germline ends. The CDR3 reads CASSESVAGELFF. The CDR3 nucleotides read TGTGCCAGCAGTGAATCCGTTGCCGGGGAGCTGTTTTTT.